These 25 T cell receptor beta chains originate from one sample sequenced in a study of blood T cell repertoires in COVID-19. Clones were sequenced by immunoSEQ multiplex PCR, and TCRdb holds only the in-frame ones, with some missing. The sample lists about 310,000 clones, approximately 91% occurring once. The sequencing sample was made of PBMCs or T cells enriched from blood (not recorded which). The receptors originated from a man aged 55 to 70 who had recovered from COVID-19.

The sample holds one count of this clone. The chain employs TRBV5-1 and TRBJ2-1, with D possibly TRBD2 on 7 matching bases. The CDR3 has 16 residues. CDR1 is SGHRS and CDR2 is YFSETQ in the germline V gene. V was cut by 0 bases and J by 1 base, with 11 bases left in between. This CDR3 reads CASSLGGGASYNEQFF. DNA for the CDR3: TGCGCCAGCAGCTTGGGTGGGGGGGCTTCCTACAATGAGCAGTTCTTC.

The V call is TRBV27, the J call TRBJ2-5; 11 positions match TRBD1. The V and J ends lost 4 bases and 0 bases, in that order; junction bases with no gene match: 10. CDR3 size: 18 residues. Germline CDR1 MNHEY, CDR2 SMNVEV (reference sequence). In DNA form, the CDR3 reads TGTGCCAGCAGTTCCGGGACAGGGGGAGATTGGTACCAAGAGACCCAGTACTTC. Translation gives CASSSGTGGDWYQETQYF.

The V call is TRBV11-2, the J call TRBJ2-3; 8 bases fit TRBD2. V lost 5 bases to trimming and J lost 2 bases; unmatched junction nucleotides: 6. The CDR3 runs to 15 residues. The germline gives CDR1 SGHAT, CDR2 FQNNGV. This chain's CDR3 is CASSREGLNTDTQYF. The CDR3 nucleotides are TGTGCCAGCAGCCGGGAGGGACTTAACACAGATACGCAGTATTTT.

This clone has only a few counts. The DNA for the CDR3 is TGTGCCATCAGTGAGGGGACAGGGATCTATGGCTACACCTTC. It specifies CAISEGTGIYGYTF. The chain uses TRBV10-3 and TRBJ1-2; TRBD1 matches at 9 bases. The CDR3 runs to 14 residues. V shed 2 bases and J 4 bases; nucleotides not matched to a gene: 2. The germline V gene has CDR1 ENHRY and CDR2 SYGVKD.

The V call is TRBV7-2, the J call TRBJ2-2; TRBD2 agrees at 10 bases. Germline V CDR1 and CDR2: SGHTA, FQGNSA. Trimming at V came to 2 bases and at J to 6 bases, leaving 6 bases not matched to a gene. The CDR3 contains 16 residues. The chain's CDR3 is CASSLWVAGGPGELFF. The CDR3 DNA is TGTGCCAGCAGCTTATGGGTAGCGGGAGGCCCCGGGGAGCTGTTTTTT.

V usage is TRBV4-2 and J usage is TRBJ2-1, with D maybe TRBD1 (6 bases). Trimming stripped 4 bases from V and 7 bases from J, with 14 bases between. This CDR3 spans 14 amino acids. The V gene's germline CDR1 is LGHNA and CDR2 YNFKEQ. The CDR3 sequence: CASSRTARGNEQFF. Here the CDR3 DNA reads TGTGCCAGCAGCCGCACGGCAAGGGGGAATGAGCAGTTCTTC.

The chain recombines TRBV3-1 (or the pseudogene TRBV3-2) with TRBJ2-2; TRBD2 matches at 7 bases. Germline trimming cut 8 bases from V and 8 bases from J; bases unmatched to any gene: 2. Germline values: CDR1 LGHDT, CDR2 YNNKEL (reference sequence). The CDR3 has 11 amino acids. The CDR3 spells CASGRAGELFF. The DNA for the CDR3 is TGTGCCAGCGGGAGGGCAGGGGAGCTGTTTTTT.

The chain joins TRBV11-2 to TRBJ2-7, with D possibly matching TRBD1 (7 bases). This CDR3 is 14 amino acids long. Germline CDR1 reads SGHAT; CDR2 reads FQNNGV. The V end was cut by 4 bases, the J end by 3 bases, with 13 bases between. In DNA, the CDR3 is TGTGCCAGCAGCTACGACAGGGACTTCTACGAGCAGTACTTC. It yields the protein CASSYDRDFYEQYF.

The chain combines TRBV28 with TRBJ2-6; TRBD1 matches at 10 bases. The CDR3 extends over 17 amino acids. Losses at the gene ends were 4 bases for V and 1 base for J; bases not matched to a gene: 4. Germline CDR1 reads MDHEN; CDR2 reads SYDVKM. CDR3 DNA sequence: TGTGCCAGCAGTTCCGGGACAGGGGTTTCTGGGGCCAACGTCCTGACTTTC. It encodes CASSSGTGVSGANVLTF.

This chain links TRBV7-2 with TRBJ2-5, with TRBD1 matching over 9 bases. The CDR3 is 14 amino acids. Unmatched junction bases numbered 8, after V lost 5 bases and J lost 7 bases. CDR1 and CDR2 (germline): SGHTA, FQGNSA. The CDR3 DNA follows: TGTGCCAGCAGCCCCCGGACAGGGGTCGCGACCCAGTACTTC. Amino acids: CASSPRTGVATQYF.

The chain joins TRBV9 to TRBJ2-1, with TRBD2 identical over 9 bases. The ends lost 0 bases at V and 3 bases at J; junction bases unmatched: 7. Germline loops: CDR1 SGDLS, CDR2 YYNGEE. The CDR3 sequence is 17 residues long. As DNA, the CDR3 is TGTGCCAGCAGCGTAGGAGGAGGACTAGCGCGCTACAATGAGCAGTTCTTC. The encoded protein is CASSVGGGLARYNEQFF.

V and J are TRBV2 and TRBJ2-7, with 10 bases matching TRBD2. Per the germline V gene, CDR1 is SNHLY and CDR2 is FYNNEI. The CDR3 has 13 amino acids. V trimming: 8 bases; J trimming: 1 base; junction bases outside the gene matches: 2. The CDR3 region is CASGTSASYEQYF. CDR3 bases: TGTGCCAGCGGGACTAGCGCATCCTACGAGCAGTACTTC.

This clone showed up just once. For the CDR3, the DNA is TGTGCCAGCAGCAGCCAGACAGGGGGTAACTATGGCTACACCTTC. Translated: CASSSQTGGNYGYTF. The V call is TRBV5-5, the J call TRBJ1-2; 9 bases agree with TRBD1. Losses at the gene ends were 4 bases for V and 1 base for J; bases not matched to a gene: 5. Germline V gives CDR1 SGHKS, CDR2 YYEKEE (reference sequence). This CDR3 spans 15 amino acids.

The genes are TRBV28 and TRBJ2-7, with D tentatively TRBD2 (5 bases). CDR3 size: 13 residues. Between the trimmed V and J ends, which lost 2 bases and 5 bases, there was a span of 10 bases. The V gene's germline CDR1 is MDHEN and CDR2 SYDVKM. The CDR3 spells CASSLNPGNEQYF. The CDR3 nucleotides are TGTGCCAGCAGTTTAAACCCGGGGAACGAGCAGTACTTC.

This sequence joins TRBV12-3 or TRBV12-4 and TRBJ1-2, with 8 bases aligning to TRBD1. J was trimmed by 4 bases and V by 11 bases; bases with no gene match: 9. The CDR3 has 13 residues. The CDR3 reads CAVGAGGVYGYTF. The CDR3 DNA sequence: TGTGCCGTCGGGGCAGGGGGCGTCTATGGCTACACCTTC.

The genes are TRBV21-1 and TRBJ1-5; no check of the table's D call, TRBD1, against the DNA was made. TRBV21-1 is a documented pseudogene. The CDR3 extends over 19 amino acids. CDR3 nucleotide sequence: TGTGCCAGCAGCCTCGGACAGCCAGCCCAAACGTATAGCAATCAGCCCCAGCATTTT. It codes for CASSLGQPAQTYSNQPQHF.

This clone showed up just once. The chain has TRBV28 and TRBJ1-5; D uncertain. This CDR3 is built from 13 residues. Trimming pared 11 bases from V and 4 bases from J, leaving 15 bases between. Germline loops: CDR1 MDHEN, CDR2 SYDVKM. The CDR3 is CASIPGGNQPQHF. The CDR3 DNA reads as TGTGCCTCTATTCCGGGAGGTAATCAGCCCCAGCATTTT.

The rearrangement joins TRBV29-1 to TRBJ1-6; possibly TRBD1 for D (5 bases). Deletions cut 2 bases from V and 7 bases from J, with 12 bases between. The length of the CDR3 is 14 residues. CDR1 is SQVTM, CDR2 ANQGSEA, per germline. The CDR3 spells CSVERPGFNSPLHF. CDR3 DNA sequence: TGCAGCGTTGAACGGCCAGGGTTCAATTCACCCCTCCACTTT. Supplemented by reference TRBV29-1 and TRBJ1-6, the full variable domain reads SAVISQKPSRDICQRGTSLTIQCQVDSQVTMMFWYRQQPGQSLTLIATANQGSEATYESGFVIDKFPISRPNLTFSTLTVSNMSPEDSSIYLCSVERPGFNSPLHFGNGTRLTVT.

This chain joins TRBV18 and TRBJ1-2, with 7 bases that match TRBD1. Germline assignment: CDR1 KGHSH and CDR2 LQKENI. V shed 1 base, J shed 3 bases, and the junction held 11 bases outside the gene matches. The length of the CDR3 is 17 residues. CDR3 sequence reads: CASSPQRLTGLDYGYTF. CDR3 coding DNA: TGTGCCAGCTCACCACAAAGATTGACAGGGTTGGACTATGGCTACACCTTC.

The rearrangement joins TRBV28 to TRBJ1-5; 8 nucleotides match TRBD1. The CDR3 runs 15 residues. Trimming removed 5 bases from V and 3 bases from J; junction bases left unmatched: 6. The germline V gene has CDR1 MDHEN and CDR2 SYDVKM. DNA for the CDR3: TGTGCCAGCAGTCAAACAGGGGGGATCAATCAGCCCCAGCATTTT. Protein sequence: CASSQTGGINQPQHF.

The chain has TRBV28 and TRBJ2-3, with TRBD2 matching 9 bases. The CDR3 consists of 15 residues. After removal of 3 bases from V and 0 bases from J, the junction contained 1 base not matched to a gene. The germline gives CDR1 MDHEN, CDR2 SYDVKM. For the CDR3, the DNA is TGTGCCAGCAGTTTGACTAGCGGTAGCACAGATACGCAGTATTTT. Translation gives CASSLTSGSTDTQYF.

The J gene is TRBJ2-5, the V gene TRBV7-6; 8 bases match TRBD1. Trimming at V came to 5 bases and at J to 1 base, leaving 12 bases not matched to a gene. The germline gives CDR1 SGHVS, CDR2 FNYEAQ. CDR3 length: 17 amino acids. The CDR3 DNA sequence: TGTGCCAGCAGCCCGCGCAGGGGGCAAGGGGCCCAAGAGACCCAGTACTTC. It is translated as CASSPRRGQGAQETQYF.

This clone has just one count. The CDR3, as DNA: TGTGCCAGTAAAGCGGGAGGTCACAATGAGCAGTTCTTC. As protein: CASKAGGHNEQFF. The rearrangement uses TRBV19 and TRBJ2-1; 9 bases line up with TRBD2. Unmatched junction bases numbered 3, after V lost 7 bases and J lost 5 bases. The CDR3 extends over 13 amino acids. Germline values: CDR1 LNHDA, CDR2 SQIVND (reference sequence). The full variable domain, completed using reference TRBV19 and TRBJ2-1, is DGGITQSPKYLFRKEGQNVTLSCEQNLNHDAMYWYRQDPGQGLRLIYYSQIVNDFQKGDIAEGYSVSREKKESFPLTVTSAQKNPTAFYLCASKAGGHNEQFFGPGTRLTVL.

As regards this clone: The same CDR3 also results from other DNA sequences found in this sample. The rearrangement joins TRBV9 to TRBJ2-7, with 9 positions matching TRBD2. Germline lookup yields CDR1 SGDLS and CDR2 YYNGEE. V lost 2 bases, J lost 1 base, and 1 base stayed unmatched. The CDR3 covers 14 residues. CDR3 residues: CASSVSGRSYEQYF. The CDR3 coding sequence is TGTGCCAGCAGCGTTAGCGGGAGATCCTACGAGCAGTACTTC.

The sample holds a few counts of this clone. The chain links TRBV2 to TRBJ1-2; unclear D gene. Germline V lookup: CDR1 SNHLY, CDR2 FYNNEI. The CDR3 contains 14 residues. V was clipped by 4 bases and J by 5 bases, with 14 bases between them. The CDR3 here is CASSVLEGNYGYTF. In nucleotides, the CDR3 is TGTGCCAGCAGTGTCCTCGAGGGTAATTATGGCTACACCTTC. The whole variable domain, remainder taken from reference TRBV2 and TRBJ1-2, is EPEVTQTPSHQVTQMGQEVILRCVPISNHLYFYWYRQILGQKVEFLVSFYNNEISEKSEIFDDQFSVERPDGSNFTLKIRSTKLEDSAMYFCASSVLEGNYGYTFGSGTRLTVV.